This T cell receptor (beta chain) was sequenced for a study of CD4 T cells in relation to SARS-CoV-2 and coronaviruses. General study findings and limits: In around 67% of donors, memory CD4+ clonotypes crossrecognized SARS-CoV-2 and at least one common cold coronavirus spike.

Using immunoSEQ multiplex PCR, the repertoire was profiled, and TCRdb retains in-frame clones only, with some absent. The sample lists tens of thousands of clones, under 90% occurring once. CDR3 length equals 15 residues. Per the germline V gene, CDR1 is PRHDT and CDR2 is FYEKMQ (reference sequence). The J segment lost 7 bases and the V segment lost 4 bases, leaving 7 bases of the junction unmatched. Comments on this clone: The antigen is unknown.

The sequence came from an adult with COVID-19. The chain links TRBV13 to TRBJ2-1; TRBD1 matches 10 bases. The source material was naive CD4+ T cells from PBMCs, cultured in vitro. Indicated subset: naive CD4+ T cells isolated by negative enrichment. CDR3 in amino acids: CASSSTGTGENEQFF. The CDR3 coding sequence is TGTGCCAGCAGCTCCACCGGGACAGGGGAAAATGAGCAGTTCTTC.